The source of this TCR beta chain is a study of cytomegalovirus exposure and HLA in healthy donors. The overall study: Earlier, 90 million to 140 million unique TCR beta sequences were recovered from 170 million or so T cells by an analysis. The Caucasian-associated ancestry cluster held over 65% of around 380 genotyped donors.

The PCR had 60 Vbeta and 13 Jbeta primers. Profiled with immunoSEQ multiplex PCR; TCRdb holds only in-frame clones, not every one. The sample consists of 250,000 to 350,000 clones, under 90% of them appearing once. Study-level results: TCR beta sequences reportedly predicted the HLA-A and HLA-B alleles of most subjects accurately. The likely origin of a cluster of highly shared sequence variants was a sequencing artifact.

This CDR3 has 11 residues. The ends were cut back, 3 bases at V and 12 bases at J, with 12 bases in the middle. Germline V lookup: CDR1 SGDLS, CDR2 YYNGEE. Points on this clone: Antigen: not known.

This receptor was obtained from a girl between 2 and 10 years old in good health and CMV-seronegative. The genes are TRBV9 and TRBJ1-2; the D gene is possibly TRBD1 (5 bases). The sequencing input was PBMCs. CDR3 region: CASSAPGIHTF. The CDR3 DNA sequence: TGTGCCAGCAGCGCTCCAGGGATCCACACCTTC.